The clone carrying this T cell receptor beta chain was counted many times. Antigen: not known. The J segment lost 4 bases and the V segment lost 5 bases, leaving 8 bases of the junction unmatched. This CDR3 comprises 15 residues. CDR1 is SGHVS, CDR2 FNYEAQ, per germline. The data were obtained in a study of blood T cells in healthy people across ages. Study findings and constraints: Across samples, TCR beta diversity tracked strongly with naive T cell percentage. Unsorted PBMC material precluded a definitive naive versus antigen-experienced comparison.

A second PCR of 7 to 11 cycles used a sample-barcoded 5' primer and a J-beta primer mix. A 12-random-nucleotide template-switch adaptor tagged each cDNA molecule. Using its own MiXCR run on the 5' RACE reads, TCRdb lists one record per CDR3 protein. The repertoire holds around 850,000 distinct CDR3 sequences, about 36% seen once, with approximately 12% in the top ten. The origin of this receptor is a man aged 18 to 30 in good health. Sequences were obtained from blood. The J gene is TRBJ2-3, the V gene TRBV7-6; 8 nucleotides line up with TRBD1. The CDR3 region has the DNA TGTGCCAGCAGCGCCAGGGGGCTTGGCGCAGATACGCAGTATTTT. It is translated as CASSARGLGADTQYF.